The 6 T cell receptor beta chains reported below all come from one sample, sequenced in a study of blood T cell repertoires in COVID-19. Clones were sequenced by immunoSEQ multiplex PCR, and TCRdb holds only the in-frame ones, with some missing. The data hold roughly 420,000 clones, with approximately 88% observed a single time. Material for sequencing was PBMCs or T cells enriched from blood (not recorded which). The receptors originated from a woman in her thirties with acute COVID-19.

The chain is built from TRBV13 and TRBJ2-7; 9 bases agree with TRBD2. V shed 4 bases and J 4 bases; nucleotides not matched to a gene: 5. The CDR3 contains 14 residues. Germline CDR1 reads PRHDT; CDR2 reads FYEKMQ (reference sequence). The CDR3 DNA follows: TGTGCCAGCAGCTCTAGCGGGGAGGAGTACGAGCAGTACTTC. Translated: CASSSSGEEYEQYF. The full variable domain, in which reference TRBV13 and TRBJ2-7 provide the parts outside the CDR3, is AAGVIQSPRHLIKEKRETATLKCYPIPRHDTVYWYQQGPGQDPQFLISFYEKMQSDKGSIPDRFSAQQFSDYHSELNMSSLELGDSALYFCASSSSGEEYEQYFGPGTRLTVT.

The rearrangement joins TRBV7-3 to TRBJ2-5; TRBD2 might be the D (5 bases). The germline V gene has CDR1 SGHTA and CDR2 FQGTGA. The length of the CDR3 is 13 residues. V was cut by 4 bases and J by 4 bases, with 10 bases left in between. The DNA for the CDR3 is TGTGCCAGCAGCTCCCTAGGGAGAGAGACCCAGTACTTC. Translation: CASSSLGRETQYF. The full variable domain, completed using reference TRBV7-3 and TRBJ2-5, is GAGVSQTPSNKVTEKGKYVELRCDPISGHTALYWYRQSLGQGPEFLIYFQGTGAADDSGLPNDRFFAVRPEGSVSTLKIQRTERGDSAVYLCASSSLGRETQYFGPGTRLLVL.

The chain employs TRBV2 and TRBJ1-3; the D is unclear. Trimming left V 1 base short and J 0 bases short, with 7 bases between. CDR1 SNHLY and CDR2 FYNNEI come from the germline V gene. The CDR3 has 15 residues. CDR3 nucleotides: TGTGCCAGCAGTGAAGGCCAGTACTCTGGAAACACCATATATTTT. It encodes CASSEGQYSGNTIYF.

The rearrangement links TRBV6-5 to TRBJ1-4, with 7 nucleotides matching TRBD1. The CDR3 has 15 amino acids. Germline V CDR1 and CDR2: MNHEY, SVGAGI. V lost 10 bases, J lost 0 bases, and 8 bases stayed unmatched. The CDR3 protein is CATYKGTATNEKLFF. The DNA for the CDR3 is TGTGCCACCTATAAGGGGACAGCAACTAATGAAAAACTGTTTTTT.

This chain connects TRBV9 to TRBJ1-6; 7 bases line up with TRBD1. V dropped 0 bases and J dropped 7; count of bases not matched to a gene: 7. The CDR3 totals 16 residues. Germline loops: CDR1 SGDLS, CDR2 YYNGEE. As DNA, the CDR3 is TGTGCCAGCAGCGTAGCCCCGGGACAGAAAAATTCACCCCTCCACTTT. It yields the protein CASSVAPGQKNSPLHF.

The chain joins TRBV5-5 to TRBJ2-7; D may be TRBD1 (5 bases). Germline V CDR1 and CDR2: SGHKS, YYEKEE (reference sequence). The V and J ends lost 4 bases and 0 bases respectively, with 14 bases between them. The CDR3 runs 15 residues. Here the CDR3 reads CASSGRETGSYEQYF. The CDR3 DNA follows: TGTGCCAGCAGCGGCAGGGAAACGGGCTCCTACGAGCAGTACTTC.